This T cell receptor (beta chain) was found in a study of blood T cell repertoires in COVID-19 (dated by TCRdb to the early 2020s). With respect to the entire study: The collaborator samples originated in the United States, Italy and Spain and spanned the acute and convalescent phases of COVID-19. The prospective study material was composed of cDNA or gDNA derived from T cells, B-cell-depleted T cells, or PBMCs. Subjects who had been exposed to COVID-19, were actively infected with it, or had recovered from it provided the deeply sampled blood TCRbeta repertoires that made up the dataset. The repertoires were made available in a free public database intended to serve as a resource for research on the immune response to SARS-CoV-2. The samples were drawn from the first 160 participants of the ongoing ImmuneRACE study and from under 1,500 subjects provided by 6 global collaborators. The sample metadata nearly always contained a de-identified subject ID, COVID-19 status, age in years and sex. Where HLA class I and class II types were available, the types were taken from metadata supplied by the sample provider, not from assay-based typing. Broader findings and caveats from the paper: How much clinical and demographic metadata was included differed by source and by participant, and the metadata was provided uncurated.

The trim is 2 bases for V and 5 bases for J, with a gap of 18 bases between the germline ends. The germline V gene gives CDR1 as MNHEY and CDR2 as SVGEGT. The CDR3 contains 16 residues, cysteine and phenylalanine counted. Only CDR3 DNA remains: 48 bases, in frame from the first base. In Seattle, one collaborating source enrolled patients while the infection was active and tracked those patients longitudinally over the course of disease. Each collaborating institution followed its own protocols to collect whole blood in K2EDTA tubes. For TCRbeta analysis, collaborators shipped samples as frozen whole blood, isolated PBMCs, or DNA extracted from either of those sample types. TCRbeta CDR3 regions were amplified from genomic DNA using the immunoSEQ Assay, a bias-controlled multiplex PCR. Under the source paper's analysis protocol: Within the assay, amplification of reference gene primers was used to estimate how many nucleated cells each sample contained. Sequence reads were collapsed and filtered to measure the absolute abundance of every unique TCRbeta CDR3 rearrangement. Productive Simpson clonality was computed per sample as the square root of Simpson's diversity index over productive rearrangements. Not all clones reach the TCRdb copy of this immuneACCESS table, which keeps in-frame sequences only. Checked studies attribute under half of the gap to unresolved V genes and leave the rest unexplained. V and J calls and clone size come straight from that table; D and trimming were deduced from the DNA. The sample includes under 450,000 clones, with 89% observed a single time. The ten most abundant clones make up roughly 1.4% of the sample.

Comments on this clone: No antigen is known for it. Nothing much larger sits one base from this clone, and base qualities are not available.

The receptor was derived from a woman aged 35 to 49 with COVID-19, enrolled during active disease. Sequencing was performed on peripheral blood. In this chain, TRBV6-2 or TRBV6-3 is recombined with TRBJ2-5, with TRBD1 tentatively as D gene (6 bases match). The nucleotide sequence is TGTGCCAGCAGTTACGACTTCGTCCGACAGGCCGAGACCCAGTACTTC. Its product reads: CASSYDFVRQAETQYF.